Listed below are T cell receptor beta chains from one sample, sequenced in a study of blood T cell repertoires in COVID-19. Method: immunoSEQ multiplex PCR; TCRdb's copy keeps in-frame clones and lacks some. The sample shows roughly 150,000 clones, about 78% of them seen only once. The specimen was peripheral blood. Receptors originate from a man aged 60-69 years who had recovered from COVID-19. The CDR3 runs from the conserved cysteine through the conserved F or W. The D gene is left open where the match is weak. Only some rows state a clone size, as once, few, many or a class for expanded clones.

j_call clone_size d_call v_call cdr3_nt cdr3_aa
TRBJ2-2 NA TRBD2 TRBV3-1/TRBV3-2 TGTGCCAGCAGCCCTGTAGCGGGAGGGCCCAGAACCGGGGAGCTGTTTTTT CASSPVAGGPRTGELFF
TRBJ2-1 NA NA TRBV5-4 TGTGCCAGCAGCGTCAAGGGGTCAGGGGCGGATGAGCAGTTCTTC CASSVKGSGADEQFF
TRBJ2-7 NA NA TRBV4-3 TGCGCCAGCAGCCAAGATTTGACAGGAAGACTCTACGAGCAGTACTTC CASSQDLTGRLYEQYF
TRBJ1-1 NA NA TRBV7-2 TGTGCCAGCAGCTTAAATCGGGGGGGGCCAACTGAAGCTTTCTTT CASSLNRGGPTEAFF
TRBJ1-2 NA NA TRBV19 TGTGCCAGTAGTATCGGGGGGTTGGACTATGGCTACACCTTC CASSIGGLDYGYTF
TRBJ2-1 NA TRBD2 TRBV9 TGTGCCAGCAAAACTAGCGGGGGGCTCTTCCCGTCCTACAATGAGCAGTTCTTC CASKTSGGLFPSYNEQFF
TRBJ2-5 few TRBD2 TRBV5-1 TGCGCCAGCAGTCTTAGACTAGCGGTAAACCAAGAGACCCAGTACTTC CASSLRLAVNQETQYF
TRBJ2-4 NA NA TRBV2 TGTGCCAGCAGTGATCTGAACATTCAGTACTTC CASSDLNIQYF
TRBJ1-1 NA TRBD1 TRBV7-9 TGTGCCAGCAGCTCACCCGGGACAGCGAACACTGAAGCTTTCTTT CASSSPGTANTEAFF
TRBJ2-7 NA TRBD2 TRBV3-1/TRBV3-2 TGTGCCAGCAGCCAAGGGGAGGGCGGGAGAAGCTACGAGCAGTACTTC CASSQGEGGRSYEQYF
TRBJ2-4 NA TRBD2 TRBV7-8 TGTGCCAGCAGCTTAGCAGGGACTAGCGGGAGAAACATTCAGTACTTC CASSLAGTSGRNIQYF
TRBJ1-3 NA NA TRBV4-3 TGCGCCAGCAGCCAAGATATTCCCGCGGGCTCTGGAAACACCATATATTTT CASSQDIPAGSGNTIYF
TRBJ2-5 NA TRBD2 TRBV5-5 TGTGCCAGCAGGCAAGCGGGAGCCGTAAAAGAGACCCAGTACTTC CASRQAGAVKETQYF
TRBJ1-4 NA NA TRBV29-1 TGCAGCGTTGCACAGGGACCTTCGGAAAAACTGTTTTTT CSVAQGPSEKLFF
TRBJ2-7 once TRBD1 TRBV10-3 TGTGCCATCAGTTCATCGACAGGGACCTACGAGCAGTACTTC CAISSSTGTYEQYF
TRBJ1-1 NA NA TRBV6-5 TGTGCCAGCAGTTCCCCAGGGTCCCCCACAGATGAAGCTTTCTTT CASSSPGSPTDEAFF
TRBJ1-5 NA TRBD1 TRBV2 TGTGCCAGCAGTGACCTTACAGGGGGAGTGCCCCAGCATTTT CASSDLTGGVPQHF
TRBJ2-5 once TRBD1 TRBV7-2 TGTGCCAGCAGCTCCCCCCGACACCAGACAGGGCTGGAGACCCAGTACTTC CASSSPRHQTGLETQYF
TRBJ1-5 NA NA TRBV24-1 TGTGCCACCAGTGAACCCGGACAAATCCAGCATTTT CATSEPGQIQHF
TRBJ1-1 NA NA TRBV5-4 TGTGCCAGCAGCCCGAGCGGGGGGCGGACTGAAGCTTTCTTT CASSPSGGRTEAFF
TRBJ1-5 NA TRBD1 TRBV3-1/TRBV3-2 TGTGCCAGCAGCCAGGGCAGGGGGATTAGCAATCAGCCCCAGCATTTT CASSQGRGISNQPQHF
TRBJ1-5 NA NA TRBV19 TGTGCCAGTAGCCCCTTTGGGGCCAGCAACAATCAGCCCCAGCATTTT CASSPFGASNNQPQHF
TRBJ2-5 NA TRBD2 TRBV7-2 TGTGCCAGCAGCTTAGTGTTGGGCGGGAGTCAGACCCAGTACTTC CASSLVLGGSQTQYF
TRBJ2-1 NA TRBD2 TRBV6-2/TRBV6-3 TGTGCCAGCAGTTACCCAAAGACTAGCGGGAGAGGTTCCTACAATGAGCAGTTCTTC CASSYPKTSGRGSYNEQFF
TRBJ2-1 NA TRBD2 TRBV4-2 TGTGCCAGCAGCCTTTTGGGACTAGCGGGAGGGCCGATCAATGAGCAGTTCTTC CASSLLGLAGGPINEQFF
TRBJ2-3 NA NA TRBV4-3 TGCGCCAGCAGCCAAGATCCGCGGACAGATACGCAGTATTTT CASSQDPRTDTQYF
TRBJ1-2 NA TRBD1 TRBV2 TGTGCCAGCGGGCCTGGACAGGGGAGAAACTATGGCTACACCTTC CASGPGQGRNYGYTF
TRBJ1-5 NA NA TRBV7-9 TGTGCCAGCAGCCCCAGTCGCAGGAATCAGCCCCAGCATTTT CASSPSRRNQPQHF
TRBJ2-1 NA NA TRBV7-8 TGTGCCAGCAGCTTCGGTCAGGGCAACAATGAGCAGTTCTTC CASSFGQGNNEQFF
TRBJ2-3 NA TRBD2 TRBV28 TGTGCCAGCAGTTATCAGCGGGGATCGACAGATACGCAGTATTTT CASSYQRGSTDTQYF
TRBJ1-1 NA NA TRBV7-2 TGTGCCAGCAGGCAACCCCCAGGGAACACTGAAGCTTTCTTT CASRQPPGNTEAFF
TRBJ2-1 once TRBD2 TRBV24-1 TGTGCCACCAATCAGGGAGGGTGGGGCAATGAGCAGTTCTTC CATNQGGWGNEQFF
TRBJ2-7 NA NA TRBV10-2 TGCGCCAGCAGTGAGTTCGGGGGTCCCCGCTCCTACGAGCAGTACTTC CASSEFGGPRSYEQYF